This TCR beta chain was captured in a study of cytomegalovirus exposure and HLA in healthy donors. Study-wide findings and caveats: Subsequent analysis revealed that first-cohort TCR clusters tended to co-occur in the approximately 120 validation repertoires. There were a few CMV-associated chains whose specificity for CMV antigens was confirmed in vitro. Per published reports, the classifier diagnosed cytomegalovirus status with high specificity and sensitivity.

The V end was cut by 1 base, the J end by 1 base, with 13 bases between. CDR3 length equals 16 residues. Germline V gene data show CDR1 as LGHNA and CDR2 as YNFKEQ. The donors were members of the validation cohort, which comprised around 110 subjects and was separate from the first cohort of 600 to 800 subjects. This clone was seen a handful of times. What it recognizes is unknown. The data were produced by immunoSEQ multiplex PCR, yet TCRdb's version contains in-frame clones alone and is incomplete. The table records a few hundred thousand clones, approximately 83% of them present only once. The sequence was collected from a woman aged 18-35 years in good health and CMV-seronegative. Sequenced: PBMCs. The rearrangement uses TRBV4-2 and TRBJ1-2, with D possibly TRBD1 on 6 matching bases. The CDR3 nucleotides are TGTGCCAGCAGCCAAGGAGGAACAGGGCTTAACTATGGCTACACCTTC. Its protein is CASSQGGTGLNYGYTF.